This T cell receptor (beta chain) was captured in a study of human T cells and chemical hapten exposure. The wider study: Patients had diphenylcyclopropenone applied to the scalp weekly throughout the roughly 22-week study.

Germline CDR1 and CDR2: MDHEN and SYDVKM. The V end lost 7 bases, the J end lost 0 bases, and 7 bases lay between the germline ends. The CDR3 spans 13 residues. Individual cDNA molecules in this library carried unique molecular identifiers. TCRdb ran MiXCR on the RACE reads and lists one entry per CDR3 protein. Among 25,000 to 35,000 distinct CDR3 sequences listed, almost 6% were seen once. Time point here: patch test 3, about 24 weeks after DPC sensitization. Described treatment: therapeutic diphenylcyclopropenone sensitization with weekly scalp DPC. Ten or more counts support this clonotype. Material: whole blood, obtained in connection with sensitization to the hapten diphenylcyclopropenone (DPC). The clonotype originates from a man aged 25-40 years with alopecia areata. Some clones in this sample may be carry-over from other donors' samples. The chain has TRBV28 and TRBJ2-1, with D uncertain. The CDR3 here is CASMARSYNEQFF. The CDR3 DNA sequence: TGTGCCAGCATGGCCCGCTCCTACAATGAGCAGTTCTTC.